The rows below give T cell receptor beta chains drawn from one sample of a study of blood T cell repertoires in COVID-19. Assay: immunoSEQ multiplex PCR; the TCRdb copy retains only in-frame clones and omits some. The sample holds about 250,000 clones, roughly 85% seen once. Sample: PBMCs or T cells enriched from blood (not recorded which). All receptors come from a woman aged 50 to 65 with acute COVID-19. CDR3s include the opening cysteine and the closing phenylalanine or tryptophan. Fields, in order: CDR3 protein, CDR3 DNA, J gene, V gene, clone size, D gene. D genes are given only for firm matches. Only some rows state a clone size, as once, few, many or a class for expanded clones.

CASSVDRVGFANVLTF | TGTGCCAGCAGCGTCGACAGGGTCGGGTTCGCCAACGTCCTGACTTTC | TRBJ2-6 | TRBV7-2 | . | TRBD1
CASSGGTGGFGEAFF | TGCGCCAGCAGCGGCGGGACAGGGGGTTTTGGTGAAGCTTTCTTT | TRBJ1-1 | TRBV5-1 | . | TRBD1
CASSESMGQGISEQYF | TGCGCCAGCAGTGAGTCGATGGGACAGGGGATATCCGAGCAGTACTTC | TRBJ2-7 | TRBV10-1 | once | TRBD1
CASSPGGSTEAFF | TGTGCCAGCTCACCCGGGGGGTCCACTGAAGCTTTCTTT | TRBJ1-1 | TRBV18 | . | .
CASSYLQGQNTEAFF | TGTGCCAGCAGTTATCTACAGGGGCAGAACACTGAAGCTTTCTTT | TRBJ1-1 | TRBV6-5 | . | TRBD1
CASKRGQGWSPLHF | TGTGCCTCGAAGCGGGGACAGGGGTGGTCACCCCTCCACTTT | TRBJ1-6 | TRBV6-6 | . | TRBD1
CASSLHRQGGTEAFF | TGTGCCAGCAGTCTACACCGACAGGGGGGAACTGAAGCTTTCTTT | TRBJ1-1 | TRBV27 | . | TRBD1
CASSRVGGSGANVLTF | TGTGCCAGCAGTAGGGTCGGGGGATCTGGGGCCAACGTCCTGACTTTC | TRBJ2-6 | TRBV25-1 | . | .
CASSERGDRLAKNIQYF | TGTGCCAGCAGCGAGCGGGGGGACCGTCTAGCCAAAAACATTCAGTACTTC | TRBJ2-4 | TRBV9 | once | TRBD2
CASSSRQGASQPQHF | TGTGCCAGCAGCTCCCGACAGGGGGCGAGTCAGCCCCAGCATTTT | TRBJ1-5 | TRBV7-2 | . | TRBD1
CASSESRGANSPLHF | TGCGCCAGCAGTGAGTCGCGGGGGGCTAATTCACCCCTCCACTTT | TRBJ1-6 | TRBV10-2 | . | .
CAISKTGQGDQPQHF | TGTGCCATCAGCAAAACGGGACAGGGGGATCAGCCCCAGCATTTT | TRBJ1-5 | TRBV10-3 | . | TRBD1
CASSEFLQGAFGYTF | TGCGCCAGCAGTGAGTTCCTACAGGGGGCGTTCGGCTACACCTTC | TRBJ1-2 | TRBV10-2 | . | TRBD1
CASSLGPVDSPLHF | TGCGCCAGCAGCTTGGGGCCCGTCGATTCACCCCTCCACTTT | TRBJ1-6 | TRBV5-1 | . | .
CASIGGRNTEAFF | TGTGCCAGCATAGGAGGGAGGAACACTGAAGCTTTCTTT | TRBJ1-1 | TRBV6-5 | . | .
CASSRDSNSPLHF | TGTGCCAGCAGCCGGGACAGCAATTCACCCCTCCACTTT | TRBJ1-6 | TRBV5-5 | once | TRBD1
CASSLDASTETQYF | TGTGCCAGCAGCTTGGATGCTAGCACCGAGACCCAGTACTTC | TRBJ2-5 | TRBV5-4 | . | .
CASSQRDTGELFF | TGTGCCAGCAGCCAACGGGACACCGGGGAGCTGTTTTTT | TRBJ2-2 | TRBV3-1/TRBV3-2 | . | .
CASSPGSANTGELFF | TGTGCCAGCTCACCAGGCAGTGCGAACACCGGGGAGCTGTTTTTT | TRBJ2-2 | TRBV18 | . | .
CASSATTGTGGEQYF | TGTGCCAGCAGCGCCACGACCGGGACAGGGGGAGAGCAGTACTTC | TRBJ2-7 | TRBV9 | once | TRBD1
CASSLIQGSYGYTF | TGTGCCAGCAGCTTAATTCAGGGAAGCTATGGCTACACCTTC | TRBJ1-2 | TRBV11-2 | . | .
CASSLDGQGGDGYTF | TGTGCCAGCAGCTTAGACGGACAGGGAGGAGATGGCTACACCTTC | TRBJ1-2 | TRBV7-6 | . | TRBD1
CASSLDSTYEQYF | TGTGCCAGCAGCTTAGACAGTACCTACGAGCAGTACTTC | TRBJ2-7 | TRBV11-3 | . | .
CAWSWTGPNEQFF | TGTGCCTGGAGTTGGACAGGACCAAATGAGCAGTTCTTC | TRBJ2-1 | TRBV30 | . | TRBD1
CAWSGGNTIYF | TGTGCCTGGAGCGGGGGAAACACCATATATTTT | TRBJ1-3 | TRBV30 | . | .
CATFGGNYGYTF | TGTGCCACTTTCGGGGGGAACTATGGCTACACCTTC | TRBJ1-2 | TRBV19 | . | .
CASSPPGQGVTGELFF | TGTGCCAGCTCACCACCGGGACAGGGGGTCACCGGGGAGCTGTTTTTT | TRBJ2-2 | TRBV18 | . | TRBD1
CASSPAGENQPQHF | TGTGCCAGCAGCCCCGCGGGGGAGAATCAGCCCCAGCATTTT | TRBJ1-5 | TRBV13 | . | .
CASSPPTFSSGGTLEQYF | TGTGCCAGCAGCCCCCCCACTTTTTCTAGCGGGGGGACTCTGGAGCAGTACTTC | TRBJ2-7 | TRBV5-6 | . | TRBD2
CASSISPQISYEQYF | TGTGCCAGTAGTATATCCCCACAGATCTCCTACGAGCAGTACTTC | TRBJ2-7 | TRBV19 | . | .
CASSPGTSGGDYNEQFF | TGCGCCAGCAGCCCCGGGACTAGCGGGGGGGATTACAATGAGCAGTTCTTC | TRBJ2-1 | TRBV4-3 | . | TRBD2
CASSLRDRGLPPYGYTF | TGTGCCAGCTCACTCCGGGACAGGGGCCTCCCTCCCTATGGCTACACCTTC | TRBJ1-2 | TRBV18 | . | TRBD1